One TCR beta chain is described in this entry. Method: immunoSEQ multiplex PCR; TCRdb's copy keeps in-frame clones and lacks some. The profile shows roughly 120,000 clones, over 85% of them singletons. Trimming removed 3 bases at V and 2 bases at J, with 10 bases between. The CDR3 is 14 residues long. Germline assignment: CDR1 MNHEY and CDR2 SMNVEV (reference sequence). This specimen comes from a study of cytomegalovirus exposure and HLA in healthy donors. This receptor was obtained from a woman under 30 in good health and CMV-seronegative. V gene TRBV27 combines with J gene TRBJ2-5, with TRBD1 as a possible D gene (6 bases). Material: PBMCs. The CDR3 is CASSFRGGQETQYF. The CDR3 nucleotides read TGTGCCAGCAGTTTCAGGGGCGGGCAAGAGACCCAGTACTTC.